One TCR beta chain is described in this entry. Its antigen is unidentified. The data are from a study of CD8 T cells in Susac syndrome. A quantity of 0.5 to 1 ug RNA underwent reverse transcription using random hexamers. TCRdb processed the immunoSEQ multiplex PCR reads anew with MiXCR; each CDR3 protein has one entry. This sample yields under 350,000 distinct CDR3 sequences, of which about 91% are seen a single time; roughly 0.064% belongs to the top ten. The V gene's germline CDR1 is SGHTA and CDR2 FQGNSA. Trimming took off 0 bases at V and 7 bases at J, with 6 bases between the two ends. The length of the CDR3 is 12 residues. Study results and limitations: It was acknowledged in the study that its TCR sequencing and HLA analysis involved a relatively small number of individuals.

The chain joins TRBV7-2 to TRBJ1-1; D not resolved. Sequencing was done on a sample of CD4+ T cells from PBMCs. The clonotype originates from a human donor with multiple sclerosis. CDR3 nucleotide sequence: TGTGCCAGCAGCTTAGCCTTTCGTGAAGCTTTCTTT. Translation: CASSLAFREAFF.